This passage covers 30 T cell receptor beta chains from one sample sequenced in a study of control samples from healthy donors and cancer patients. TCRdb's copy holds only in-frame clones and misses some; the assay was immunoSEQ multiplex PCR. Of roughly 38,000 clones in the sample, 90% to 95% were seen once. Sequenced: blood. All receptors derive from a woman aged 50 to 65 in good health.

With regard to this clone: In the same sample, other DNA sequences code for this CDR3. V gene TRBV25-1 combines with J gene TRBJ1-1; tentative D call: TRBD1 (5 bases). V shed 5 bases and J shed 4 bases, with 11 bases lying between them. This CDR3 is 13 amino acids long. Germline V gives CDR1 MGHDK, CDR2 SYGVNS. CDR3 region: CASSRGGFTEAFF. The CDR3 DNA is TGTGCCAGCAGTCGGGGGGGGTTCACTGAAGCTTTCTTT.

CDR3: CASSPSRASGGGYTF. CDR3 sequence (DNA): TGTGCCAGCAGCCCGTCTCGGGCATCTGGAGGGGGCTACACCTTC. The chain joins TRBV7-2 to TRBJ1-2; D is uncertain. Trimming left V 5 bases short and J 8 bases short, with 21 bases between. CDR1 and CDR2 (germline): SGHTA, FQGNSA. The CDR3 totals 15 residues.

This sequence joins TRBV4-3 and TRBJ1-3, with TRBD1 matching over 8 bases. The J segment lost 4 bases and the V segment lost 4 bases, leaving 9 bases of the junction unmatched. CDR1 is LGHNA and CDR2 is YSLEER in the germline V gene. The CDR3 extends over 16 amino acids. This chain's CDR3 is CASSLARGLGGNTIYF. CDR3 DNA sequence: TGCGCCAGCAGCCTTGCCAGGGGGCTAGGAGGAAACACCATATATTTT.

The chain joins TRBV19 to TRBJ2-7; D is undetermined. CDR1 LNHDA and CDR2 SQIVND come from the germline V gene (reference sequence). This CDR3 comprises 15 residues. The V end lost 2 bases, the J end lost 5 bases, and 16 bases lay between the germline ends. The CDR3 protein is CASSISLFGIHEQYF. CDR3 bases: TGTGCCAGTAGTATATCCCTGTTCGGCATCCACGAGCAGTACTTC.

The rearrangement uses TRBV5-8 and TRBJ1-2, with D uncertain. The V end lost 4 bases, the J end lost 4 bases, and 8 bases lay between the germline ends. Germline V gene lookup returns CDR1 SGHTS and CDR2 YDEGEE. The CDR3 length is 12 residues. This CDR3 is CASSQRAYGYTF. DNA of the CDR3: TGTGCCAGCAGCCAACGGGCCTATGGCTACACCTTC.

The J gene is TRBJ2-7, the V gene TRBV6-6, with TRBD2 as a possible D gene (5 bases). The germline gives CDR1 MNHNY, CDR2 SVGAGI (reference sequence). V lost 2 bases and J 6 bases, leaving 8 bases between the germline ends. This CDR3 spans 12 amino acids. The CDR3 region is CASSYVRGEQYF. The DNA of the CDR3 is TGTGCCAGCAGTTACGTCCGGGGCGAGCAGTACTTC.

The chain is built from TRBV5-1 and TRBJ1-2; D might be TRBD1 (6 bases). Germline V lookup: CDR1 SGHRS, CDR2 YFSETQ. Trimming took 3 bases from V and 4 from J, leaving 16 bases between them. The CDR3 is 15 residues long. The CDR3 coding sequence is TGCGCCAGCAGCTCATCCGGGACAATTTCCTATGGCTACACCTTC. It codes for CASSSSGTISYGYTF.

This rearrangement joins TRBV6-2 or TRBV6-3 to TRBJ2-5; D may match TRBD1 or TRBD2 (5 bases each). The length of the CDR3 is 12 residues. V was shortened by 5 bases and J by 4 bases, with 8 bases between the two germline ends. Germline CDR1 MNHEY, CDR2 SVGEGT. The CDR3 DNA follows: TGTGCCAGCAGTACAGGAGGAGAGACCCAGTACTTC. Translating it yields CASSTGGETQYF.

This chain links TRBV24-1 with TRBJ2-1, with D possibly being TRBD1 (5 bases). Germline CDR1 and CDR2: KGHDR and SFDVKD. This CDR3 has 15 residues. V was shortened by 4 bases and J by 10 bases, with 19 bases between the two germline ends. The CDR3: CATSDPGSRSEEQFF. As DNA, the CDR3 is TGTGCCACCAGTGACCCAGGGTCCCGCAGCGAGGAGCAGTTCTTC.

The V gene is TRBV6-6, the J gene TRBJ1-5; TRBD1 agrees at 8 bases. V dropped 5 bases and J dropped 6; count of bases not matched to a gene: 3. CDR1 and CDR2 from the germline V gene are MNHNY and SVGAGI (reference sequence). The CDR3 contains 13 residues. The CDR3 spells CASSQGAVQPQHF. The CDR3 region has the DNA TGTGCCAGCAGTCAGGGGGCGGTTCAGCCCCAGCATTTT.

This chain uses TRBV3-1 (or the pseudogene TRBV3-2) with TRBJ2-1, with 7 bases lining up with TRBD2. The V and J ends lost 4 bases and 4 bases, in that order; junction bases with no gene match: 10. Germline values: CDR1 LGHDT, CDR2 YNNKEL (reference sequence). This CDR3 is built from 16 residues. CDR3 region: CASSPGRGNRYNEQFF. For the CDR3, the DNA is TGTGCCAGCAGCCCAGGGCGGGGGAATCGGTACAATGAGCAGTTCTTC.

This sequence joins TRBV6-6 and TRBJ2-1; D is ambiguous. Germline V gene sequence: CDR1 MNHNY, CDR2 SVGAGI (reference sequence). V was shortened by 10 bases and J by 7 bases, with 17 bases between the two germline ends. The CDR3 contains 13 residues. The CDR3, as DNA: TGTGCCACCGCCCCGGGCACGGAGAATGAGCAGTTCTTC. This encodes CATAPGTENEQFF.

The rearrangement links TRBV19 to TRBJ2-5; D is perhaps TRBD1 or TRBD2 (6 bases each). The V end lost 1 base, the J end lost 4 bases, and 16 bases lay between the germline ends. Germline V CDR1 and CDR2: LNHDA, SQIVND (reference sequence). The CDR3 extends over 16 amino acids. The CDR3 reads CASSIGGGGPRETQYF. The DNA for the CDR3 is TGTGCCAGTAGTATAGGGGGTGGGGGGCCGAGAGAGACCCAGTACTTC.

The chain employs TRBV5-6 and TRBJ1-2; 10 bases match TRBD1. Looked up from germline, CDR1 is SGHDT and CDR2 is YYEEEE. V was clipped by 0 bases and J by 3 bases; unmatched bases: 2. The CDR3 extends over 15 amino acids. The CDR3 spells CASSLVGQGDYGYTF. For the CDR3, the DNA is TGTGCCAGCAGCTTGGTTGGACAGGGGGACTATGGCTACACCTTC.

The rearrangement links TRBV19 to TRBJ2-7; 10 positions agree with TRBD1. V dropped 6 bases and J dropped 2; count of bases not matched to a gene: 1. This CDR3 comprises 13 residues. Germline CDR1 LNHDA, CDR2 SQIVND (reference sequence). The CDR3: CASRDRGTYEQYF. In DNA form, the CDR3 reads TGTGCCAGTAGGGACAGGGGGACCTACGAGCAGTACTTC.

J is TRBJ1-1 and V is TRBV4-2; D remains ambiguous. Trimming pared 0 bases from V and 5 bases from J, leaving 16 bases between. CDR1 LGHNA and CDR2 YNFKEQ come from the germline V gene. This CDR3 region has 16 residues. CDR3 amino acids: CASSQDVDPPWTEAFF. DNA of the CDR3: TGTGCCAGCAGCCAAGATGTTGATCCTCCCTGGACTGAAGCTTTCTTT.

The chain employs TRBV9 and TRBJ2-2; TRBD2 matches at 10 bases. CDR3 size: 16 residues. CDR1 is SGDLS and CDR2 is YYNGEE in the germline V gene. With V trimmed by 6 bases and J by 8 bases, 13 bases remained unmatched. The CDR3 loop is CASTVGLAGATGELFF. The CDR3 DNA reads as TGTGCCAGCACCGTTGGGCTAGCGGGGGCAACAGGGGAGCTGTTTTTT.

The V call is TRBV5-1, the J call TRBJ1-4, with D tentatively TRBD1 (5 bases). This CDR3 has 19 amino acids. Germline CDR1 reads SGHRS; CDR2 reads YFSETQ. Trimming removed 3 bases at V and 0 bases at J, with 21 bases between. The chain's CDR3 is CASSWGTTRQGTTNEKLFF. DNA for the CDR3: TGCGCCAGCAGCTGGGGAACTACCCGGCAGGGTACAACTAATGAAAAACTGTTTTTT.

The chain combines TRBV2 with TRBJ1-1, with D maybe TRBD1 (6 bases). Germline CDR1 is SNHLY and CDR2 is FYNNEI. There are 16 residues in the CDR3. The ends were cut back, 0 bases at V and 0 bases at J, with 11 bases in the middle. CDR3 protein: CASSEAKGGLNTEAFF. CDR3 bases: TGTGCCAGCAGTGAAGCGAAGGGGGGGCTGAACACTGAAGCTTTCTTT.

J is TRBJ1-1 and V is TRBV7-2; D possibly corresponds to TRBD1 (5 bases). Looked up from germline, CDR1 is SGHTA and CDR2 is FQGNSA. V was pared by 3 bases and J by 5 bases, with 13 bases between. CDR3 size: 14 residues. CDR3 protein: CASSFFGGRTEAFF. CDR3 in DNA: TGTGCCAGCAGCTTTTTTGGGGGACGGACTGAAGCTTTCTTT.

The chain employs TRBV10-3 and TRBJ1-5; D call uncertain. The CDR3 consists of 13 residues. The V and J ends lost 10 bases and 2 bases respectively, with 12 bases between them. In germline, CDR1 is ENHRY, CDR2 SYGVKD. CDR3 amino acids: CATSPDRNQPQHF. Here the CDR3 DNA reads TGTGCCACCAGCCCGGATCGCAATCAGCCCCAGCATTTT.

The J gene is TRBJ2-2, the V gene TRBV28; no clear D. The CDR3 runs 14 residues. V was shortened by 6 bases and J by 2 bases, with 10 bases between the two germline ends. CDR1 MDHEN and CDR2 SYDVKM come from the germline V gene. CDR3 amino acids: CASSPPYNTGELFF. Written as DNA, the CDR3 is TGTGCCAGCAGCCCCCCCTATAACACCGGGGAGCTGTTTTTT.

The chain employs TRBV19 and TRBJ1-2; 9 bases fit TRBD1. The length of the CDR3 is 12 residues. The V and J ends lost 8 bases and 3 bases, in that order; junction bases with no gene match: 1. In germline, CDR1 is LNHDA, CDR2 SQIVND (reference sequence). CDR3 region: CASGTGYYGYTF. CDR3 DNA sequence: TGTGCCAGTGGGACAGGGTACTATGGCTACACCTTC.

V is TRBV4-1 and J is TRBJ2-2; D is undetermined. There are 14 residues in the CDR3. CDR1 is MGHRA and CDR2 is YSYEKL in the germline V gene. Trimming left V 0 bases short and J 2 bases short, with 4 bases between. The CDR3 loop reads CASSQDVNTGELFF. Here the CDR3 DNA reads TGCGCCAGCAGCCAAGATGTTAACACCGGGGAGCTGTTTTTT.

V usage is TRBV3-1 (or the pseudogene TRBV3-2) and J usage is TRBJ2-3; 9 nucleotides align to TRBD2. V dropped 3 bases and J dropped 3; count of bases not matched to a gene: 13. The CDR3 has 18 amino acids. Per germline, CDR1 LGHDT and CDR2 YNNKEL (reference sequence). The CDR3 nucleotides are TGTGCCAGCAGCCACCAATACGGTGGCGGGGGGGCAACAGATACGCAGTATTTT. This codes for CASSHQYGGGGATDTQYF.

The gene calls are TRBV4-1 and TRBJ1-2, with unresolved D. Per germline, CDR1 MGHRA and CDR2 YSYEKL. The CDR3 consists of 13 residues. The ends were cut back, 1 base at V and 5 bases at J, with 8 bases in the middle. Here the CDR3 DNA reads TGCGCCAGCAGCCAAGGGAACCGATATGGCTACACCTTC. Translating it yields CASSQGNRYGYTF.

The chain combines TRBV3-1 (or the pseudogene TRBV3-2) with TRBJ2-5, with 11 bases lining up with TRBD2. V was clipped by 1 base and J by 1 base; unmatched bases: 14. Germline V lookup: CDR1 LGHDT, CDR2 YNNKEL (reference sequence). The CDR3 has 20 residues. CDR3 amino acids: CASSQVVAVYSGGAQETQYF. In DNA, the CDR3 is TGTGCCAGCAGCCAAGTAGTCGCAGTTTATAGCGGGGGGGCCCAAGAGACCCAGTACTTC.

The chain employs TRBV4-3 and TRBJ1-4, with 7 nucleotides matching TRBD1. The CDR3 contains 17 residues. V was clipped by 4 bases and J by 0 bases; unmatched bases: 8. Germline loops: CDR1 LGHNA, CDR2 YSLEER. CDR3 in DNA: TGCGCCAGCAGCCCGGGACAGACCTTTGCAACTAATGAAAAACTGTTTTTT. This sequence encodes CASSPGQTFATNEKLFF.

About this clone: Other DNA sequences of this sample code for an identical CDR3. This chain uses TRBV6-2 or TRBV6-3 with TRBJ1-1, with a tentative D call TRBD1 (5 bases). Trimming took off 2 bases at V and 1 base at J, with 11 bases between the two ends. The CDR3 is made up of 15 amino acids. Germline CDR1 and CDR2: MNHEY and SVGEGT. The CDR3 bases are TGTGCCAGCAGTTACGGGGGAGTAGGGAACACTGAAGCTTTCTTT. It specifies CASSYGGVGNTEAFF.

The chain joins TRBV2 to TRBJ2-7, with 13 bases matching TRBD2. After removal of 6 bases from V and 2 bases from J, the junction contained 4 bases not matched to a gene. This CDR3 contains 15 residues. CDR1 is SNHLY and CDR2 is FYNNEI in the germline V gene. The CDR3 DNA is TGTGCCAGCAGGACTAGCGGGGGGCGAGCCTACGAGCAGTACTTC. This gives the protein CASRTSGGRAYEQYF.